Listed below are T cell receptor beta chains from one sample, sequenced in a study of cytomegalovirus exposure and HLA in healthy donors. Method: immunoSEQ multiplex PCR; TCRdb's copy keeps in-frame clones and lacks some. The sample has around 90,000 clones; about 85% are singletons. Material for sequencing was PBMCs. Receptors originate from a man between 35 and 55 years old in good health and CMV-seropositive. The CDR3 runs from the conserved cysteine through the conserved F or W. A D gene is named only where the DNA matches it firmly. The listing skips clone size in some rows; elsewhere it reads once, few, many or a size class.

V gene	D gene	J gene	clone size	CDR3 DNA	CDR3 protein
TRBV5-1	.	TRBJ2-7	.	TGCGCCAGCAACCCGATGGAGGGGAGCAACGAGCAGTACTTC	CASNPMEGSNEQYF
TRBV15	TRBD1	TRBJ1-3	.	TGTGCCACCAGCCCCGGGACAGATGGAAACACCATATATTTT	CATSPGTDGNTIYF
TRBV11-2	TRBD2	TRBJ2-7	.	TGTGCCAGCAGCTTAGTCGGCGGGGGGGCCGGCGAGCAGTACTTC	CASSLVGGGAGEQYF
TRBV14	TRBD2	TRBJ2-1	few	TGTGCCAGCAGCCGCCAGATAACGGGGGGGCCCGATGAGCAGTTCTTC	CASSRQITGGPDEQFF
TRBV18	TRBD1	TRBJ2-3	.	TGTGCCAGCTCCCCACGAGGGATAACAGGGGGCGGCACAGATACGCAGTATTTT	CASSPRGITGGGTDTQYF
TRBV6-4	.	TRBJ1-1	.	TGTGCCAGCAGTGACTCGGGCAGCACTGAAGCTTTCTTT	CASSDSGSTEAFF
TRBV19	TRBD1	TRBJ1-1	.	TGTGCCAGTAGTATCTCGACAGGGCGGGGCACTGAAGCTTTCTTT	CASSISTGRGTEAFF
TRBV5-6	.	TRBJ2-3	.	TGTGCCAGCAGCTCGCGGACAGATACGCAGTATTTT	CASSSRTDTQYF
TRBV7-2	TRBD2	TRBJ2-5	.	TGTGCCAGCAGCTTATTTGCGGGAGGGCGGGAGACCCAGTACTTC	CASSLFAGGRETQYF
TRBV7-9	TRBD1	TRBJ1-1	.	TGTGCCAGCAGCCGTGAGACGGGAACAGGGGGCTCTGAAGCTTTCTTT	CASSRETGTGGSEAFF
TRBV7-9	TRBD1	TRBJ2-7	.	TGTGCCAGCAGCCTACCAGGGGGCGAGCAGTACTTC	CASSLPGGEQYF
TRBV28	TRBD1	TRBJ1-1	.	TGTGCCAGCAGTCACCCGGTAGGGGGCTTTCTATTACAAGCTTTCTTT	CASSHPVGGFLLQAFF